This T cell receptor beta chain was identified in a study of human T cells and chemical hapten exposure. Time point defined: pre-sensitization, week 0. Treatment given: therapeutic diphenylcyclopropenone sensitization with weekly scalp DPC. TCRdb used MiXCR to reprocess the RACE reads, holding one entry per CDR3 protein. The repertoire holds more than 250,000 distinct CDR3 sequences, with more than 6.5% as singletons. Germline assignment: CDR1 KGHDR and CDR2 SFDVKD. The length of the CDR3 is 16 residues. V dropped 0 bases and J dropped 4; count of bases not matched to a gene: 4. The sample was whole blood, taken in connection with sensitization to the hapten diphenylcyclopropenone (DPC). The origin of this receptor is a woman aged 40 to 49 with alopecia areata. Some clones in this sample may be carry-over from other donors' samples. The genes are TRBV24-1 and TRBJ2-1; 8 nucleotides line up with TRBD2. CDR3 DNA sequence: TGTGCCACCAGTGATTTGGTAGCGGGATCATACAATGAGCAGTTCTTC. It is translated as CATSDLVAGSYNEQFF.